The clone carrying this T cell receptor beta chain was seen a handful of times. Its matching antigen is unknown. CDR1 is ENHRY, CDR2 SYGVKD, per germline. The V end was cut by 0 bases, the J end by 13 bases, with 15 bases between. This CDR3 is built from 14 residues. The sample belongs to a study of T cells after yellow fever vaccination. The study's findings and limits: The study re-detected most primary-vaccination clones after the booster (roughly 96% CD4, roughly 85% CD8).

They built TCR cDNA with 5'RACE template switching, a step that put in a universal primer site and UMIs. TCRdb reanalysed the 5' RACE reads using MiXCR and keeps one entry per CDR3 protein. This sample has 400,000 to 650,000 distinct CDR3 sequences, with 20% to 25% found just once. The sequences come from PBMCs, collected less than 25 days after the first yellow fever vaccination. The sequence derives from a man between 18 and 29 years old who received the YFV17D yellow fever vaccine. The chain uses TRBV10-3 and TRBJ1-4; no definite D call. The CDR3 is CAISESRTPEGLFF. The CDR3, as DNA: TGTGCCATCAGTGAGTCCCGGACCCCAGAAGGACTGTTTTTT.